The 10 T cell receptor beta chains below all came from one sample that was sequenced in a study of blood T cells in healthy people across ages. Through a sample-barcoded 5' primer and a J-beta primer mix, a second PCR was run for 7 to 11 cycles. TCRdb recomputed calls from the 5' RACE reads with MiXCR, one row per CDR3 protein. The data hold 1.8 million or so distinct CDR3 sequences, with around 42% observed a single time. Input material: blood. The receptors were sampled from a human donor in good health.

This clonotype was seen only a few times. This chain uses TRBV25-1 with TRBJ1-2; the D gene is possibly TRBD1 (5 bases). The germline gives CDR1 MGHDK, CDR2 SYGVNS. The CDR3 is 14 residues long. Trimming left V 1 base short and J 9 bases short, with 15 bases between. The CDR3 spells CASSEWRGAGSYTF. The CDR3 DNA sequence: TGTGCCAGCAGTGAATGGAGAGGGGCAGGCAGCTACACCTTC.

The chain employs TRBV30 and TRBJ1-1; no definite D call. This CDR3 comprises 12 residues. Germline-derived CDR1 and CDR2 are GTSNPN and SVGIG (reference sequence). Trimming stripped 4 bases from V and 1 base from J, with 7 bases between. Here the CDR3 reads CAWNGGNTEAFF. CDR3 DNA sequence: TGTGCCTGGAATGGAGGGAACACTGAAGCTTTCTTT.

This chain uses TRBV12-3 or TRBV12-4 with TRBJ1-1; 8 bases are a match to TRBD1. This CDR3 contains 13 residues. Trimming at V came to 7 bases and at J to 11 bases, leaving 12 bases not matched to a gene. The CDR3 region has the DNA TGTGCCAGCAATGCTGGGACAGGCCGGCAGGCTTTCTTT. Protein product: CASNAGTGRQAFF.

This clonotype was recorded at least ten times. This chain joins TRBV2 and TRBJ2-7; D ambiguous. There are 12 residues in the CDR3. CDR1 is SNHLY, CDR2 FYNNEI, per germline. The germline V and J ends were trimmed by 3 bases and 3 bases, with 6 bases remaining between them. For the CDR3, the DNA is TGTGCCAGCAGTGAGGGCAGCTACGAGCAGTACTTC. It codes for CASSEGSYEQYF.

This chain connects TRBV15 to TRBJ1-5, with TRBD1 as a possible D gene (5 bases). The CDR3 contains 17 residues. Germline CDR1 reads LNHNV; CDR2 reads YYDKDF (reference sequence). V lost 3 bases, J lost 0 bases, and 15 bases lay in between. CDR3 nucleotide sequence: TGTGCCACCAGCAGGCCTACAGGAGAATATAGCAATCAGCCCCAGCATTTT. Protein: CATSRPTGEYSNQPQHF.

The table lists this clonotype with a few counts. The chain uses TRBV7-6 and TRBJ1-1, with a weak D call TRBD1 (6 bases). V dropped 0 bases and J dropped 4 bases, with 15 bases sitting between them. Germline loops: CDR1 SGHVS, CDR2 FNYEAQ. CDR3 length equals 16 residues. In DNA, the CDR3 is TGTGCCAGCAGCTTAGCGGGGGGCAGGGTCGGCACTGAAGCTTTCTTT. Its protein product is CASSLAGGRVGTEAFF. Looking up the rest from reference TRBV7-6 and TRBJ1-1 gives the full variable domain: GAGVSQSPRYKVTKRGQDVALRCDPISGHVSLYWYRQALGQGPEFLTYFNYEAQQDKSGLPNDRFSAERPEGSISTLTIQRTEQRDSAMYRCASSLAGGRVGTEAFFGQGTRLTVV.

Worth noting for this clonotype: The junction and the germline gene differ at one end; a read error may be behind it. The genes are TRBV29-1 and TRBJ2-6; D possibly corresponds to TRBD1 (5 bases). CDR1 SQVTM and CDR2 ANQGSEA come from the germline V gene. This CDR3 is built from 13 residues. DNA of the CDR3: TGCAGCGTCGCGACATCTGGGGCCAACGTCCCGACTTTC. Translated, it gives CSVATSGANVPTF.

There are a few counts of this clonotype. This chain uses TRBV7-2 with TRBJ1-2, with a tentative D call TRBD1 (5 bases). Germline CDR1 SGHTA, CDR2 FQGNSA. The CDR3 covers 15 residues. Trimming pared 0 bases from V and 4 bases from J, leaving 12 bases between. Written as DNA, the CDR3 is TGTGCCAGCAGCTTAGCGGGGGGTAATATCTATGGCTACACCTTC. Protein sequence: CASSLAGGNIYGYTF.

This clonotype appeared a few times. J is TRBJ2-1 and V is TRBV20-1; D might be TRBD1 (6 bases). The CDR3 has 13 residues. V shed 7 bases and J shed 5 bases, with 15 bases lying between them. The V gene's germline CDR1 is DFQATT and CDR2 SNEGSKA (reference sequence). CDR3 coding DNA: TGCAGTGTGGGCTACAGGGCTAACAATGAGCAGTTCTTC. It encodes CSVGYRANNEQFF.

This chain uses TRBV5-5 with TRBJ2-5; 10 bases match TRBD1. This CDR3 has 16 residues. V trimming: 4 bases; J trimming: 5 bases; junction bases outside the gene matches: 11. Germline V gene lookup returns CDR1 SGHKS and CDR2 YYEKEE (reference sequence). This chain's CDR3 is CASSLPATGGPETQYF. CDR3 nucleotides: TGTGCCAGCAGCCTCCCGGCGACAGGGGGCCCGGAGACCCAGTACTTC. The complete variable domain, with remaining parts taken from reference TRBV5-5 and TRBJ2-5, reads DAGVTQSPTHLIKTRGQQVTLRCSPISGHKSVSWYQQVLGQGPQFIFQYYEKEERGRGNFPDRFSARQFPNYSSELNVNALLLGDSALYLCASSLPATGGPETQYFGPGTRLLVL.